This TCR beta chain was recorded in a study of blood T cell repertoires in COVID-19. Background on the study: Collection of acute and convalescent COVID-19 samples took place in the United States, Italy and Spain.

CDR1 SNHLY and CDR2 FYNNEI come from the germline V gene. This CDR3 spans 13 amino acids. V lost 7 bases and J lost 0, with 7 bases in between. As processed by the authors: Reference gene primers were amplified, and this amplification served to estimate nucleated cell counts. Clones were read by immunoSEQ multiplex PCR, and TCRdb kept only the in-frame ones, dropping some. For V, J and clone size, that table is used; D and trimming come from the DNA. The sample includes some 300,000 clones, roughly 90% of them seen just once. Source material: peripheral blood. The V and J genes are TRBV2 and TRBJ1-5; D unresolved. This clonotype was sampled from a woman in her thirties or forties with COVID-19, enrolled during active disease. CDR3 sequence: CASTGYSNQPQHF. The CDR3 DNA is TGTGCCAGCACCGGGTATAGCAATCAGCCCCAGCATTTT.